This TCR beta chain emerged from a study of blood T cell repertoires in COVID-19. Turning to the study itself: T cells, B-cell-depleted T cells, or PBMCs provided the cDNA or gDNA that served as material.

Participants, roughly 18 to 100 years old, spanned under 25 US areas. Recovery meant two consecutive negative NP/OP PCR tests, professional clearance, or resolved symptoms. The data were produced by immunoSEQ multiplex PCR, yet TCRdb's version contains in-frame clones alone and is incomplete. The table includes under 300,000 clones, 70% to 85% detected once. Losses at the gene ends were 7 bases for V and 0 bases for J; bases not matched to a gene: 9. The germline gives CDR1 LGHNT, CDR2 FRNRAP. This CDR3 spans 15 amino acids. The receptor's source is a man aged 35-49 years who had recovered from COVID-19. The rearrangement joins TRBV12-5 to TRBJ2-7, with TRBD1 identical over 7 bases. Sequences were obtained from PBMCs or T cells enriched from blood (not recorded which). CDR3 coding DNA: TGTGCTAGTGCACGTGGGACAGCGGACTCCTACGAGCAGTACTTC. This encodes CASARGTADSYEQYF.